This TCR beta chain stems from a study of blood T cells in healthy people across ages. There are a few counts of this clonotype. What it binds is not known. The CDR3 is made up of 15 amino acids. Trimming took off 6 bases at V and 2 bases at J, with 16 bases between the two ends. Germline V gene sequence: CDR1 SNHLY, CDR2 FYNNEI. Alongside a J-beta primer mix, a sample-barcoded 5' primer served in a second PCR lasting about 6 to 11 cycles. TCRdb recomputed calls from the 5' RACE reads with MiXCR, one row per CDR3 protein. The sample includes 850,000 to 950,000 distinct CDR3 sequences, around 30% of them seen just once. General observations from the study: Whereas aged donors had fewer naive CD4+ cells, long-lived donors had more of them and higher diversity.

The receptor comes from an elderly woman in good health. V and J are TRBV2 and TRBJ1-1, with TRBD1 as a possible D gene (6 bases). Sequencing used blood. The CDR3 here is CASRGSLGGNTEAFF. CDR3 coding DNA: TGTGCCAGCAGAGGTTCCCTAGGGGGAAACACTGAAGCTTTCTTT.